This T cell receptor (beta chain) stems from a study of identical twins. Whole-study findings and limits: Sharing of beta out-of-frame sequences by twins showed a weaker excess.

V was trimmed by 5 bases and J by 4 bases, leaving 9 bases between them. Germline CDR1 MNHEY, CDR2 SVGEGT. CDR3 size: 12 residues. Each CDR3 protein gets one entry after TCRdb re-called the 5' RACE reads with MiXCR. Of a few hundred thousand distinct CDR3 sequences detected, roughly 9.8% appear once; the ten largest clones hold around 7.1%. Notes on this clonotype: What it binds is unknown.

Separately, the same data were catalogued under a study of yellow fever vaccine responses in identical twins. Turning to that study: Reports say the vaccine T cell response in twins looked partly convergent and partly personalized.

The chain combines TRBV6-2 or TRBV6-3 with TRBJ2-7; D possibly corresponds to TRBD1 (5 bases). The source is a woman aged 18 to 35 in good health. The sample was CD8+ T cells sorted from blood. CDR3 loop: CASSNNRYEQYF. CDR3 sequence (DNA): TGTGCCAGCAGTAACAACAGGTACGAGCAGTACTTC.